These 27 T cell receptor beta chains were all obtained from the same sample, sequenced in a study of shared clonotypes between healthy human individuals. Profiling relied on immunoSEQ multiplex PCR, and the TCRdb table lists in-frame clones only, not all of them. The sample lists some 680,000 clones; around four fifths were seen once. Sequencing used memory CD4+ T cells sorted from blood. Specified subset: CD45RA-negative fraction. These TCRs come from a woman in her 30s in good health.

The genes are TRBV28 and TRBJ2-5; possibly TRBD2 for D (7 bases). V lost 7 bases and J 11 bases, leaving 23 bases between the germline ends. CDR3 size: 14 residues. Germline V gene data show CDR1 as MDHEN and CDR2 as SYDVKM. For the CDR3, the DNA is TGTGCCAGCACCATAGGGGGGAGGGTGGAGGAGCAGTACTTC. It translates to CASTIGGRVEEQYF.

CDR3 loop: CASSLWRMNTEAFF. The CDR3, as DNA: TGTGCCAGCAGCCTTTGGAGGATGAACACTGAAGCTTTCTTT. The chain has TRBV11-2 and TRBJ1-1; no reliable D call. This CDR3 has 14 residues. The V gene's germline CDR1 is SGHAT and CDR2 FQNNGV. V was shortened by 5 bases and J by 0 bases, with 10 bases between the two germline ends. Variable domain in full (rest from reference TRBV11-2 and TRBJ1-1): EAGVAQSPRYKIIEKRQSVAFWCNPISGHATLYWYQQILGQGPKLLIQFQNNGVVDDSQLPKDRFSAERLKGVDSTLKIQPAKLEDSAVYLCASSLWRMNTEAFFGQGTRLTVV.

The rearrangement joins TRBV19 to TRBJ2-3; the match to TRBD2 covers 11 bases. The CDR3 sequence is 17 residues long. The V gene end was trimmed by 6 bases and the J gene end by 4 bases; junction bases not matched to a gene: 12. CDR1 and CDR2 from the germline V gene are LNHDA and SQIVND (reference sequence). Written as DNA, the CDR3 is TGTGCCAGTAGCATCGCCATACTAGCGGGAGTTGCAGATACGCAGTATTTT. It is translated as CASSIAILAGVADTQYF.

To note about this clone: With a much larger clone just one base away, this may be a read error. The chain combines TRBV14 with TRBJ2-5; D gene unclear. V dropped 5 bases and J dropped 2 bases, with 3 bases sitting between them. This CDR3 comprises 11 residues. Looked up from germline, CDR1 is SGHDN and CDR2 is FVKESK. The CDR3 DNA sequence: TGTGCCAGCAGCATACAAGAGACCCAGTACTTC. It encodes CASSIQETQYF. The complete variable domain, with remaining parts taken from reference TRBV14 and TRBJ2-5, reads EAGVTQFPSHSVIEKGQTVTLRCDPISGHDNLYWYRRVMGKEIKFLLHFVKESKQDESGMPNNRFLAERTGGTYSTLKVQPAELEDSGVYFCASSIQETQYFGPGTRLLVL.

This clone was detected only once. In DNA form, the CDR3 reads TGTGCCAGCAGTATATTACAGGGGACTGAAGCTTTCTTT. Translated, it gives CASSILQGTEAFF. V and J are TRBV6-5 and TRBJ1-1, with 7 bases lining up with TRBD1. Germline values: CDR1 MNHEY, CDR2 SVGAGI. The V gene end was trimmed by 5 bases and the J gene end by 5 bases; junction bases not matched to a gene: 5. This CDR3 has 13 amino acids.

V usage is TRBV7-8 and J usage is TRBJ2-3; D tentatively reads TRBD1 or TRBD2 (6 bases each). Between the trimmed V and J ends, which lost 4 bases and 6 bases, there was a span of 14 bases. CDR1 SGHVS and CDR2 FQNEAQ come from the germline V gene. There are 14 residues in the CDR3. The CDR3 protein is CASSSRRGFDTQYF. CDR3 nucleotides: TGTGCCAGCAGCTCACGGAGGGGGTTTGATACGCAGTATTTT.

V usage is TRBV6-5 and J usage is TRBJ2-3; 7 nucleotides match TRBD2. CDR3 length equals 16 residues. V trimming: 1 base; J trimming: 4 bases; junction bases outside the gene matches: 8. Germline V CDR1 and CDR2: MNHEY, SVGAGI. CDR3 in amino acids: CASSYLGGTGADTQYF. CDR3 bases: TGTGCCAGCAGTTACTTGGGGGGGACGGGTGCAGATACGCAGTATTTT.

Comments on this clone: This same CDR3 is encoded by further DNA sequences in the sample. The J gene is TRBJ2-7, the V gene TRBV6-5; 8 bases are a match to TRBD1. In germline, CDR1 is MNHEY, CDR2 SVGAGI. The CDR3 spans 15 residues. The J segment lost 5 bases and the V segment lost 0 bases, leaving 6 bases of the junction unmatched. The CDR3 region is CASSYSLAGGHEQYF. CDR3 coding DNA: TGTGCCAGCAGTTACTCGCTGGCAGGGGGCCACGAGCAGTACTTC.

The V gene is TRBV4-1, the J gene TRBJ2-3; D possibly uses TRBD1 or TRBD2 (5 bases each). Germline assignment: CDR1 MGHRA and CDR2 YSYEKL. The CDR3 is 17 amino acids. The V and J ends lost 0 bases and 8 bases respectively, with 21 bases between them. Here the CDR3 reads CASSQDRSRDLRPTQYF. The CDR3 nucleotides read TGCGCCAGCAGCCAAGATCGGTCCCGGGACCTACGCCCTACGCAGTATTTT.

This clone was detected once. This chain joins TRBV11-2 and TRBJ2-6; D is undetermined. Germline V lookup: CDR1 SGHAT, CDR2 FQNNGV. The CDR3 extends over 14 amino acids. V dropped 5 bases and J dropped 0 bases, with 5 bases sitting between them. The CDR3 nucleotides are TGTGCCAGCAGCGCCCACTCTGGGGCCAACGTCCTGACTTTC. Translation: CASSAHSGANVLTF.

The CDR3 DNA sequence: TGTGCCACGCGGGACTATTCAGGAAACACCATATATTTT. Its protein is CATRDYSGNTIYF. The rearrangement joins TRBV7-6 to TRBJ1-3, with a tentative D call TRBD1 (5 bases). The CDR3 sequence is 13 residues long. The V end lost 10 bases, the J end lost 4 bases, and 14 bases lay between the germline ends. Germline CDR1 reads SGHVS; CDR2 reads FNYEAQ. Complete variable domain (other parts from reference TRBV7-6 and TRBJ1-3): GAGVSQSPRYKVTKRGQDVALRCDPISGHVSLYWYRQALGQGPEFLTYFNYEAQQDKSGLPNDRFSAERPEGSISTLTIQRTEQRDSAMYRCATRDYSGNTIYFGEGSWLTVV.

On this clone: Other DNA sequences in the same sample also yield this CDR3. The chain recombines TRBV19 with TRBJ2-5; TRBD1 agrees at 10 bases. The J call may be in error: the DNA end matches TRBJ2-7 better. This CDR3 has 12 amino acids. CDR1 is LNHDA, CDR2 SQIVND, per germline (reference sequence). CDR3 DNA: TGTGCCAGTGGGGACAGGGGCTACGAGCAGTACTTC. Translated: CASGDRGYEQYF.

V and J are TRBV19 and TRBJ1-2; unclear D gene. Between the trimmed V and J ends, which lost 3 bases and 4 bases, there was a span of 6 bases. From germline, CDR1 is LNHDA and CDR2 SQIVND (reference sequence). The CDR3 has 12 residues. The CDR3 reads CASSMASYGYTF. The CDR3 DNA reads TGTGCCAGTAGTATGGCGAGCTATGGCTACACCTTC.

The J gene is TRBJ1-4, the V gene TRBV6-6; 10 bases agree with TRBD1. The V and J ends lost 6 bases and 3 bases, in that order; junction bases with no gene match: 4. Looked up from germline, CDR1 is MNHNY and CDR2 is SVGAGI (reference sequence). The CDR3 covers 15 residues. CDR3 protein: CASSDGTGANEKLFF. The CDR3 DNA reads TGTGCCAGCAGCGATGGGACAGGGGCTAATGAAAAACTGTTTTTT.

J is TRBJ1-2 and V is TRBV28, with D possibly TRBD1 on 5 matching bases. The germline V and J ends were trimmed by 6 bases and 2 bases, with 10 bases remaining between them. CDR1 is MDHEN, CDR2 SYDVKM, per germline. The CDR3 has 13 amino acids. CDR3 sequence reads: CASRARGNYGYTF. CDR3 DNA: TGTGCCAGCAGGGCCCGGGGGAACTATGGCTACACCTTC.

Details on this clone: Other DNA sequences from this sample encode an identical CDR3 as well. The CDR3 DNA is TGCGCCAGCTCTGAGACCTACGAGCAGTACTTC. Translating it yields CASSETYEQYF. The V and J genes are TRBV5-1 and TRBJ2-7; no definite D call. The length of the CDR3 is 11 residues. V lost 7 bases and J 2 bases, leaving 7 bases between the germline ends. Germline assignment: CDR1 SGHRS and CDR2 YFSETQ.

The chain combines TRBV15 with TRBJ1-2; D remains ambiguous. Germline CDR1 and CDR2: LNHNV and YYDKDF (reference sequence). V was pared by 1 base and J by 4 bases, with 10 bases between. There are 14 residues in the CDR3. The CDR3 protein is CATSRGAEIYGYTF. Written as DNA, the CDR3 is TGTGCCACCAGCAGAGGGGCGGAAATCTATGGCTACACCTTC.

This clone was seen many times. The rearrangement uses TRBV5-1 and TRBJ2-2, with D possibly TRBD1 on 6 matching bases. Germline V gene sequence: CDR1 SGHRS, CDR2 YFSETQ. The V and J ends lost 3 bases and 4 bases respectively, with 10 bases between them. The CDR3 consists of 14 residues. CDR3 amino acids: CASSWGTTTGELFF. CDR3 DNA sequence: TGCGCCAGCAGCTGGGGGACAACCACCGGGGAGCTGTTTTTT. Full variable domain (rest looked up from reference TRBV5-1 and TRBJ2-2): KAGVTQTPRYLIKTRGQQVTLSCSPISGHRSVSWYQQTPGQGLQFLFEYFSETQRNKGNFPGRFSGRQFSNSRSEMNVSTLELGDSALYLCASSWGTTTGELFFGEGSRLTVL.

The J gene is TRBJ1-3, the V gene TRBV11-2, with D possibly TRBD1 on 5 matching bases. V lost 5 bases to trimming and J lost 4 bases, with 12 bases between them. Germline-derived CDR1 and CDR2 are SGHAT and FQNNGV. The CDR3 loop spans 14 amino acids. The CDR3 spells CASSPQGGGNTIYF. The CDR3 DNA follows: TGTGCCAGCAGCCCGCAGGGAGGAGGAAACACCATATATTTT.

This clone appeared a few times. The gene calls are TRBV7-8 and TRBJ1-5, with 8 bases identical to TRBD1. Germline assignment: CDR1 SGHVS and CDR2 FQNEAQ. Trimming removed 5 bases from V and 3 bases from J; junction bases left unmatched: 6. The CDR3 totals 15 residues. DNA for the CDR3: TGTGCCAGCAGCCGGCGGACAGGGAACAATCAGCCCCAGCATTTT. Its protein product is CASSRRTGNNQPQHF.

This chain joins TRBV20-1 and TRBJ2-7, with TRBD2 as a possible D gene (5 bases). CDR1 is DFQATT, CDR2 SNEGSKA, per germline (reference sequence). The CDR3 consists of 11 residues. V was cut by 3 bases and J by 6 bases, with 9 bases left in between. The CDR3 sequence is CSASQAGEQYF. CDR3 DNA sequence: TGCAGTGCTAGCCAGGCGGGCGAGCAGTACTTC.

V and J are TRBV28 and TRBJ1-5, with 9 positions matching TRBD1. This CDR3 is 17 amino acids long. The ends lost 5 bases at V and 3 bases at J; junction bases unmatched: 11. Germline assignment: CDR1 MDHEN and CDR2 SYDVKM. CDR3 protein: CASSPVLQGADNQPQHF. DNA of the CDR3: TGTGCCAGCAGTCCAGTTTTACAGGGGGCGGACAATCAGCCCCAGCATTTT.

J is TRBJ2-3 and V is TRBV2; 10 bases align to TRBD1. The CDR3 covers 13 residues. The ends lost 4 bases at V and 9 bases at J; junction bases unmatched: 4. Germline lookup yields CDR1 SNHLY and CDR2 FYNNEI. CDR3 sequence: CASSARQGATQYF. CDR3 in DNA: TGTGCCAGCAGTGCCCGACAGGGGGCGACGCAGTATTTT.

The V and J genes are TRBV19 and TRBJ2-1; 8 positions agree with TRBD2. Germline-derived CDR1 and CDR2 are LNHDA and SQIVND (reference sequence). With 5 bases clipped from V and 2 bases from J, the junction kept 8 bases outside the gene matches. This CDR3 spans 16 amino acids. CDR3 coding DNA: TGTGCCAGTAGTCTCCCTGGTAGCGGGGCCTACAATGAGCAGTTCTTC. Translation: CASSLPGSGAYNEQFF.

V usage is TRBV13 and J usage is TRBJ1-1, with 8 bases identical to TRBD1. CDR3 length equals 17 residues. Germline V gene sequence: CDR1 PRHDT, CDR2 FYEKMQ (reference sequence). Trimming cost V 5 bases and J 0 bases; bases outside gene matches: 11. The DNA for the CDR3 is TGTGCCAGCAGCCCCCGTTTGAGACAGGGGATGAACACTGAAGCTTTCTTT. It translates to CASSPRLRQGMNTEAFF.

The chain couples TRBV6-5 to TRBJ1-2; D remains unclear. V gave up 0 bases and J gave up 1 base, with 6 bases separating them. The CDR3 runs 14 residues. The germline V gene has CDR1 MNHEY and CDR2 SVGAGI. In DNA, the CDR3 is TGTGCCAGCAGTTACTCACACAGTAACTATGGCTACACCTTC. Amino acids: CASSYSHSNYGYTF.

CDR3 sequence reads: CASSLDLTPRLAGGDTQYF. The CDR3, as DNA: TGTGCCAGCAGCTTAGATCTAACCCCCCGACTAGCGGGTGGAGATACGCAGTATTTT. The chain has TRBV11-2 and TRBJ2-3; 10 nucleotides agree with TRBD2. V dropped 0 bases and J dropped 5; count of bases not matched to a gene: 14. CDR3 length: 19 residues. In germline, CDR1 is SGHAT, CDR2 FQNNGV.